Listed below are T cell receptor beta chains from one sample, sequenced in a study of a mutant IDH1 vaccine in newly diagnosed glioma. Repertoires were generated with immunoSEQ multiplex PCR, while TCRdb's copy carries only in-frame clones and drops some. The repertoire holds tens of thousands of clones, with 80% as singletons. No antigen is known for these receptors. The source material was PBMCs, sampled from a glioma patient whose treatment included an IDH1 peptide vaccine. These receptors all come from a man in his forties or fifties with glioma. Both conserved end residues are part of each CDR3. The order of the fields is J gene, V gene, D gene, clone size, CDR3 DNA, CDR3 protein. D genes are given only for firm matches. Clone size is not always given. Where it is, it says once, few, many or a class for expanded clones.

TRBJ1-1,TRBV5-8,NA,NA,TGTGCCAGCAGCCTGGGGGGGATCAGGAGAATCCCTGAAGCTTTCTTT,CASSLGGIRRIPEAFF
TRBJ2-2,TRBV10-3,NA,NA,TGTGCCACTACCCCGACAGCTAACACCGGGGAGCTGTTTTTT,CATTPTANTGELFF
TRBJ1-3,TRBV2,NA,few,TGTGCCAGCAGTGAAGTGGGAAGTGGAAACACCATATATTTT,CASSEVGSGNTIYF
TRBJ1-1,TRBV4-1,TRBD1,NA,TGCGCCAGCAGCCACGACAGGGGATTGAACACTGAAGCTTTCTTT,CASSHDRGLNTEAFF
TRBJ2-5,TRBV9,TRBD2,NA,TGTGCCAGCAGCGCCCTAGCGGGGGGGCGAGAGACCCAGTACTTC,CASSALAGGRETQYF
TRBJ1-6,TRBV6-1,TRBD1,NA,TGTGCCAGCAGTGGGTCCGGGACAGGGAACTGGTCACCCCTCCACTTT,CASSGSGTGNWSPLHF
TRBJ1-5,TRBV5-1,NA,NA,TGCGCCAGCAGCATCTGCGTCCTGGCCCTAAGCAATCAGCCCCAGCATTTT,CASSICVLALSNQPQHF
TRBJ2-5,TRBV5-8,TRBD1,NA,TGTGCCAGCAGCTTGGACAGGGGCCAGACCCAGTACTTC,CASSLDRGQTQYF
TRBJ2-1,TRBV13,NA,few,TGTGCCAGCGCAGACTTCAGCTCCTACAATGAGCAGTTCTTC,CASADFSSYNEQFF
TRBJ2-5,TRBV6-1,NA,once,TGTGCCAGCAGTGTTGGGGCCCGGGAGACCCAGTACTTC,CASSVGARETQYF
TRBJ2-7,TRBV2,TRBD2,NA,TGTGCCAGCAGGCTGGGACTAGCGGGGTACGAGCAGTACTTC,CASRLGLAGYEQYF
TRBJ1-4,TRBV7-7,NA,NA,TGTGCCAGCAGCCCCTTGGGTGGGATCAGTGAAAAACTGTTTTTT,CASSPLGGISEKLFF
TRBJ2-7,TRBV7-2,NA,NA,TGTGCCAGCAGCTTGGGGGAAGGGGGGAACTACGAGCAGTACTTC,CASSLGEGGNYEQYF
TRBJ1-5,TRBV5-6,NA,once,TGTGCCAGCAGCTCGTACGGGGGTACCGTTTGGAGCAATCAGCCCCAGCATTTT,CASSSYGGTVWSNQPQHF
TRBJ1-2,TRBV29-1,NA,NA,TGCAGCGTGATCCTGACAGGACAAAACTATGGCTACACCTTC,CSVILTGQNYGYTF
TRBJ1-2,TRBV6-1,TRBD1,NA,TGTGCCAGCAGTGAGCGGGACAGGGTTAGCGGCTACACCTTC,CASSERDRVSGYTF
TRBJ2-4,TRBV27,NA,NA,TGTGCCAGCAGTTCAGGCCTGAGGACCAAAAACATTCAGTACTTC,CASSSGLRTKNIQYF
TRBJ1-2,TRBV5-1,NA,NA,TGCGCCAGCAGCTTAAGCCAAGGGATGGGCTATGGCTACACCTTC,CASSLSQGMGYGYTF
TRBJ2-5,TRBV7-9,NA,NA,TGTGCCAGCAGCTCATCCGGGTCAGGGGAGACCCAGTACTTC,CASSSSGSGETQYF
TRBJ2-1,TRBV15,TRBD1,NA,TGTGCCACCAGCAGGACAGGGGGGATCTACAATGAGCAGTTCTTC,CATSRTGGIYNEQFF
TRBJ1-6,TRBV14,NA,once,TGTGCCAGCAGCCAAGATAACTCACCCCTCCACTTT,CASSQDNSPLHF
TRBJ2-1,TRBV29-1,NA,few,TGCAGCGTTGTGTGGGGCTCCTACAATGAGCAGTTCTTC,CSVVWGSYNEQFF
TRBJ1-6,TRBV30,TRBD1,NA,TGTGCCTGGGACCAGGGGGCCTTTAATTCACCCCTCCACTTT,CAWDQGAFNSPLHF
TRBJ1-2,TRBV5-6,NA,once,TGTGCCAGCAGCCGCCCGGACTATGGCTACACCTTC,CASSRPDYGYTF
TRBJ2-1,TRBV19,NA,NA,TGTGCCAGTAGTTCAAGGAACAATGAGCAGTTCTTC,CASSSRNNEQFF